Listed here is a single T cell receptor (beta chain). Antigen specificity is unknown. MiXCR, applied by TCRdb to the 5' RACE reads, yields one record per CDR3 protein. The data show some 630,000 distinct CDR3 sequences, 7% to 7.5% seen once. The sample is drawn from a study of identical twins. Study observations and caveats: Carriage of fewer insertions was seen in abundant cord blood beta clonotypes, whereas memory repertoires showed none.

V dropped 1 base and J dropped 2 bases, with 12 bases sitting between them. The CDR3 loop spans 16 amino acids. The data also belong to a second study, concerning yellow fever vaccine responses in identical twins.

This TCR derives from a woman between 18 and 29 years old in good health. Sequenced: PBMCs. The V call is TRBV12-3 or TRBV12-4, the J call TRBJ1-5; D is ambiguous. Here the CDR3 DNA reads TGTGCCAGCAGTTTAGGATCCCCAGGAGGCAATCAGCCCCAGCATTTT. Protein sequence: CASSLGSPGGNQPQHF.